One sample yielded the 23 T cell receptor beta chains listed below, sequenced in a study of cytomegalovirus exposure and HLA in healthy donors. A multiplex PCR was run with 60 Vbeta primers and 13 Jbeta primers. This table comes from immunoSEQ multiplex PCR, and its TCRdb copy is limited to in-frame clones, with some not included. The sample has under 150,000 clones; around three quarters are singletons. Sequencing used PBMCs. All receptors derive from a man aged 40-49 years in good health and CMV-seronegative.

The rearrangement links TRBV5-6 to TRBJ2-3, with 9 bases aligning to TRBD2. The CDR3 consists of 19 residues. J lost 2 bases, V lost 4 bases, and 17 bases had no gene match. Germline values: CDR1 SGHDT, CDR2 YYEEEE. CDR3 loop: CASSQWLLAGSPLTDTQYF. The CDR3 DNA reads as TGTGCCAGCAGCCAGTGGCTTCTAGCGGGAAGCCCCCTCACAGATACGCAGTATTTT.

The rearrangement uses TRBV20-1 and TRBJ2-1; no clear D. Between the trimmed V and J ends, which lost 3 bases and 9 bases, there was a span of 9 bases. This CDR3 has 11 residues. Per the germline V gene, CDR1 is DFQATT and CDR2 is SNEGSKA (reference sequence). The CDR3 sequence: CSASIAVEQFF. CDR3 nucleotide sequence: TGCAGTGCTAGTATAGCAGTTGAGCAGTTCTTC.

V gene TRBV6-4 combines with J gene TRBJ1-1; D not resolved. The length of the CDR3 is 13 residues. From germline, CDR1 is MRHNA and CDR2 SNTAGT. V was trimmed by 3 bases and J by 4 bases, leaving 9 bases between them. The CDR3: CASSEGEFTEAFF. The CDR3 DNA reads as TGTGCCAGCAGTGAAGGAGAATTCACTGAAGCTTTCTTT.

The CDR3 sequence is CAIGTSGSYEQFF. The CDR3 region has the DNA TGTGCCATTGGGACTAGCGGGAGTTACGAGCAGTTCTTC. The chain combines TRBV6-5 with TRBJ2-1, with 14 bases lining up with TRBD2. Trimming cost V 10 bases and J 10 bases; bases outside gene matches: 6. Germline V gives CDR1 MNHEY, CDR2 SVGAGI. The CDR3 covers 13 residues.

This sequence joins TRBV5-1 and TRBJ2-1; D possibly corresponds to TRBD2 (5 bases). Looked up from germline, CDR1 is SGHRS and CDR2 is YFSETQ. This CDR3 has 17 amino acids. V lost 5 bases, J lost 6 bases, and 24 bases lay in between. The CDR3 DNA sequence: TGCGCCAGCAGTCCGTTCCCCGAGGGCCGAAGTATCAATGAGCAGTTCTTC. As protein: CASSPFPEGRSINEQFF.

V gene TRBV4-1 combines with J gene TRBJ1-3, with unresolved D. Trimming removed 1 base from V and 2 bases from J, with 12 bases in between. Germline CDR1 MGHRA, CDR2 YSYEKL. The length of the CDR3 is 16 residues. The CDR3 protein is CASSQVSRTPGNTIYF. The DNA for the CDR3 is TGCGCCAGCAGCCAAGTGAGTAGGACTCCTGGAAACACCATATATTTT.

The CDR3 here is CASSSGTSGYTF. The DNA for the CDR3 is TGTGCCAGCAGCTCGGGGACATCTGGCTACACCTTC. The chain is built from TRBV7-9 and TRBJ1-2, with TRBD1 as a possible D gene (6 bases). Per the germline V gene, CDR1 is SEHNR and CDR2 is FQNEAQ (reference sequence). The CDR3 has 12 residues. The V gene lost 4 bases and the J gene lost 7 bases, with 10 bases spanning the gap.

This chain connects TRBV10-3 to TRBJ2-7, with D possibly TRBD1 on 5 matching bases. Trimming removed 0 bases at V and 3 bases at J, with 9 bases between. Germline V gives CDR1 ENHRY, CDR2 SYGVKD. The CDR3 has 14 residues. The CDR3: CAISESLQVYEQYF. The CDR3 nucleotides are TGTGCCATCAGTGAGTCGTTACAGGTCTACGAGCAGTACTTC.

V is TRBV19 and J is TRBJ2-4; 11 bases agree with TRBD2. This CDR3 contains 17 residues. The J segment lost 3 bases and the V segment lost 4 bases, leaving 8 bases of the junction unmatched. Germline V lookup: CDR1 LNHDA, CDR2 SQIVND (reference sequence). As DNA, the CDR3 is TGTGCCAGTAGTAAAAGGGGACTAGCGGACTTCAAAAACATTCAGTACTTC. This codes for CASSKRGLADFKNIQYF.

This chain uses TRBV6-5 with TRBJ1-2, with D perhaps TRBD1 (5 bases). The germline gives CDR1 MNHEY, CDR2 SVGAGI. This CDR3 comprises 12 residues. Trimming took 0 bases from V and 7 from J, leaving 6 bases between them. The CDR3 sequence: CASSYSQGGYTF. CDR3 in DNA: TGTGCCAGCAGTTACTCGCAGGGTGGCTACACCTTC.

The rearrangement joins TRBV12-1 to TRBJ2-7; the table assigns TRBD1, which was not confirmed against the DNA. TRBV12-1 is labeled a pseudogene. The CDR3 is 14 residues long. CDR3 protein: CASSSGQGTGEQYF. CDR3 coding DNA: TGTGCCAGCAGCTCCGGACAGGGAACGGGGGAGCAGTACTTC.

In its sample, this clone was seen a few times. V gene TRBV9 combines with J gene TRBJ2-3; tentative D call: TRBD2 (6 bases). Germline CDR1 and CDR2: SGDLS and YYNGEE. The CDR3 loop spans 14 amino acids. The germline V and J ends were trimmed by 2 bases and 6 bases, with 13 bases remaining between them. CDR3 in amino acids: CASSVGTSRDTQYF. DNA for the CDR3: TGTGCCAGCAGCGTTGGGACTTCTCGGGATACGCAGTATTTT.

This sequence joins TRBV7-6 and TRBJ2-7; TRBD1 might be the D (7 bases). Germline V gene lookup returns CDR1 SGHVS and CDR2 FNYEAQ. The CDR3 contains 16 residues. Between the trimmed V and J ends, which lost 4 bases and 2 bases, there was a span of 18 bases. The CDR3 loop reads CASSYFTGEEAYEQYF. Written as DNA, the CDR3 is TGTGCCAGCAGCTATTTCACAGGGGAGGAGGCCTACGAGCAGTACTTC.

This chain connects TRBV9 to TRBJ2-2, with TRBD1 matching 7 bases. Per the germline V gene, CDR1 is SGDLS and CDR2 is YYNGEE. J lost 2 bases, V lost 3 bases, and 7 bases had no gene match. This CDR3 has 16 amino acids. CDR3 bases: TGTGCCAGCAGCGAGAAGACAGGGATAAACACCGGGGAGCTGTTTTTT. Protein sequence: CASSEKTGINTGELFF.

This chain connects TRBV10-2 to TRBJ1-1; TRBD1 matches at 8 bases. The CDR3 spans 14 residues. J lost 6 bases, V lost 3 bases, and 6 bases had no gene match. Germline values: CDR1 WSHSY, CDR2 SAAADI. CDR3 protein: CASSDRQGLAEAFF. The CDR3 DNA sequence: TGCGCCAGCAGTGATCGACAGGGGTTGGCTGAAGCTTTCTTT.

The chain combines TRBV6-5 with TRBJ2-1; the match to TRBD2 covers 7 bases. The CDR3 contains 15 residues. Germline lookup yields CDR1 MNHEY and CDR2 SVGAGI. V lost 6 bases to trimming and J lost 4 bases; unmatched junction nucleotides: 9. The CDR3 DNA reads as TGTGCCAGCAGCTATAATAGCGGGCTATACAATGAGCAGTTCTTC. This sequence encodes CASSYNSGLYNEQFF.

The chain links TRBV5-4 to TRBJ2-5, with D perhaps TRBD2 (6 bases). This CDR3 has 16 amino acids. CDR1 is SGHNT, CDR2 YYREEE, per germline (reference sequence). V was cut by 4 bases and J by 1 base, with 17 bases left in between. CDR3 loop: CASSPGTLLGQETQYF. DNA of the CDR3: TGTGCCAGCAGCCCGGGGACTCTCCTTGGCCAAGAGACCCAGTACTTC.

The rearrangement links TRBV2 to TRBJ2-7; TRBD2 matches at 9 bases. The CDR3 is 13 amino acids. Germline V gene lookup returns CDR1 SNHLY and CDR2 FYNNEI. After removal of 6 bases from V and 2 bases from J, the junction contained 2 bases not matched to a gene. The CDR3 nucleotides are TGTGCCAGCAGGCGGGGGGGAACCTACGAGCAGTACTTC. It yields the protein CASRRGGTYEQYF.

This chain joins TRBV6-5 and TRBJ2-7; 8 bases match TRBD1. Germline CDR1 and CDR2: MNHEY and SVGAGI. The CDR3 contains 13 residues. Trimming removed 6 bases from V and 5 bases from J; junction bases left unmatched: 6. This CDR3 reads CASSLGQGNEQYF. CDR3 in DNA: TGTGCCAGCAGCCTAGGACAGGGAAACGAGCAGTACTTC.

This chain connects TRBV7-2 to TRBJ2-1, with D tentatively TRBD2 (6 bases). Deletions cut 6 bases from V and 7 bases from J, with 22 bases between. CDR1 is SGHTA, CDR2 FQGNSA, per germline. The CDR3 has 16 amino acids. CDR3 amino acids: CASSWSSIVGGNEQFF. CDR3 DNA sequence: TGTGCCAGCAGTTGGTCGTCTATTGTTGGGGGGAATGAGCAGTTCTTC.

This sequence joins TRBV7-2 and TRBJ2-2; 10 bases are shared with TRBD2. The V gene end was trimmed by 2 bases and the J gene end by 0 bases; junction bases not matched to a gene: 6. Per the germline V gene, CDR1 is SGHTA and CDR2 is FQGNSA. The CDR3 spans 18 residues. The DNA of the CDR3 is TGTGCCAGCAGCTTATTCCCTAGCGGGAGACCGAACACCGGGGAGCTGTTTTTT. This gives the protein CASSLFPSGRPNTGELFF.

The chain couples TRBV6-6 to TRBJ2-1; 8 bases are a match to TRBD2. CDR3 length: 15 amino acids. Trimming removed 5 bases from V and 3 bases from J; junction bases left unmatched: 6. From germline, CDR1 is MNHNY and CDR2 SVGAGI (reference sequence). CDR3 DNA: TGTGCCAGCAGTCCATTTAGCGGGGACTACAATGAGCAGTTCTTC. Amino acids: CASSPFSGDYNEQFF.

This clone was recorded only once. V gene TRBV6-1 combines with J gene TRBJ1-6; D is perhaps TRBD1 (5 bases). This CDR3 comprises 16 residues. Deletions cut 0 bases from V and 5 bases from J, with 11 bases between. CDR1 MNHNS and CDR2 SASEGT come from the germline V gene. Here the CDR3 reads CASSEANRMNNSPLHF. CDR3 coding DNA: TGTGCCAGCAGTGAAGCTAACAGGATGAATAATTCACCCCTCCACTTT.